This T cell receptor (beta chain) was identified in a study of cytomegalovirus exposure and HLA in healthy donors. Notes on the study in general: Later work found that TCR association rates differed between HLA loci; DRB1 had the most and HLA-C the fewest. Data from an earlier analysis indicated that most TCR beta V segments were productive either about 87% or about 30% of the time.

For this clone: The antigen remains undetermined.

CDR1 is SGHAT and CDR2 is FQNNGV in the germline V gene. V dropped 0 bases and J dropped 7; count of bases not matched to a gene: 9. The CDR3 has 16 residues. The primer mix had 60 Vbeta and 13 Jbeta primers. Sequenced by immunoSEQ multiplex PCR; TCRdb stores in-frame clones only, minus some. The listing records 55,000 to 75,000 clones. The clonotype was recovered from a woman aged 25-40 years in good health and CMV-seronegative. Sequencing used PBMCs. The chain carries TRBV11-2 and TRBJ2-7, with TRBD1 identical over 10 bases. The CDR3 spells CASSLEGGTGVYEQYF. In DNA form, the CDR3 reads TGTGCCAGCAGCTTAGAAGGGGGGACAGGGGTTTATGAGCAGTACTTC. Full variable domain (missing parts from reference TRBV11-2 and TRBJ2-7): EAGVAQSPRYKIIEKRQSVAFWCNPISGHATLYWYQQILGQGPKLLIQFQNNGVVDDSQLPKDRFSAERLKGVDSTLKIQPAKLEDSAVYLCASSLEGGTGVYEQYFGPGTRLTVT.